This entry concerns a single TCR beta chain. The sample originates from a study of blood T cell repertoires in COVID-19. Study-wide background: The United States, Italy and Spain provided the acute and convalescent COVID-19 samples. T cells, B-cell-depleted T cells, or PBMCs supplied cDNA or gDNA.

As handled by the study authors: Nucleated cell number was recorded as an estimate derived from reference gene primer amplification. Produced via immunoSEQ multiplex PCR; TCRdb's table is partial and in-frame only. The V and J calls and clone size are taken from that table; D and trimming were inferred from the DNA. The sample holds around 30,000 clones, around 74% seen once. This CDR3 is built from 14 residues. Germline V gene lookup returns CDR1 SGHRS and CDR2 YFSETQ. J gave up 8 bases and V 6 bases, and 8 bases lay outside the gene matches. V is TRBV5-1 and J is TRBJ1-6; 7 nucleotides line up with TRBD1. Sequenced input: peripheral blood. The TCR comes from a woman in her 70s with active or convalescent COVID-19. The CDR3 DNA sequence: TGCGCCAGCACCGACGAGGGGGCTTATTCACCCCTCCACTTT. Its translation: CASTDEGAYSPLHF.